These 21 T cell receptor beta chains share one sample of origin, sequenced in a study of early T cells in non-severe SARS-CoV-2 infection. TCRdb recomputed calls from the 5' RACE reads with MiXCR, one row per CDR3 protein. The sample lists tens of thousands of distinct CDR3 sequences, around 8% occurring once. Sequenced input: whole blood. These receptors were taken from an adult who was a healthcare worker with PCR-confirmed SARS-CoV-2 infection or an uninfected control (not recorded which).

The table lists this clonotype with a few counts. V gene TRBV12-3 or TRBV12-4 combines with J gene TRBJ2-2; D is possibly TRBD2 (7 bases). The V end was cut by 2 bases, the J end by 4 bases, with 17 bases between. This CDR3 has 17 residues. The CDR3 region has the DNA TGTGCCAGCAGTTTACGGGGGGCGGGAAGGAGCACCGGGGAGCTGTTTTTT. This codes for CASSLRGAGRSTGELFF.

Ten or more counts support this clonotype. The chain recombines TRBV20-1 with TRBJ2-2; no clear D. The germline CDR1 and CDR2 sequences are DFQATT and SNEGSKA (reference sequence). This CDR3 region has 15 residues. Trimming took 5 bases from V and 2 from J, leaving 15 bases between them. The DNA of the CDR3 is TGCAGTGCTCGAGTGGTAGGCCCCAACACCGGGGAGCTGTTTTTT. It is translated as CSARVVGPNTGELFF.

This clonotype was observed a few times. This CDR3 is CASSQLDLFSTDTQYF. The DNA of the CDR3 is TGCGCCAGCAGCCAACTTGACTTGTTTAGCACAGATACGCAGTATTTT. The chain recombines TRBV4-1 with TRBJ2-3; D not resolved. This CDR3 contains 16 residues. The ends were cut back, 2 bases at V and 0 bases at J, with 12 bases in the middle. The germline V gene encodes CDR1 MGHRA and CDR2 YSYEKL.

This clonotype was observed at least ten times. The chain employs TRBV20-1 and TRBJ1-2; a possible D gene is TRBD1 (6 bases). CDR1 and CDR2 (germline): DFQATT, SNEGSKA (reference sequence). The V and J ends lost 3 bases and 8 bases respectively, with 22 bases between them. This CDR3 contains 15 residues. In DNA, the CDR3 is TGCAGTGCTAGCCCAGTCCAACTGGGACACGAGGGCTACACCTTC. Protein sequence: CSASPVQLGHEGYTF.

This clonotype appeared many times. The V call is TRBV7-2, the J call TRBJ1-2, with D possibly matching TRBD1 (5 bases). Germline V gives CDR1 SGHTA, CDR2 FQGNSA. Trimming removed 5 bases at V and 4 bases at J, with 17 bases between. CDR3 length: 15 residues. The CDR3 spells CASSRSGGVSYGYTF. The CDR3 region has the DNA TGTGCCAGCAGCCGTTCCGGGGGGGTGAGCTATGGCTACACCTTC. The full variable domain, its missing parts supplied by reference TRBV7-2 and TRBJ1-2, is GAGVSQSPSNKVTEKGKDVELRCDPISGHTALYWYRQSLGQGLEFLIYFQGNSAPDKSGLPSDRFSAERTGGSVSTLTIQRTQQEDSAVYLCASSRSGGVSYGYTFGSGTRLTVV.

This clonotype was counted many times. This sequence joins TRBV4-1 and TRBJ2-7, with D perhaps matching TRBD1 or TRBD2 (5 bases each). The germline CDR1 and CDR2 sequences are MGHRA and YSYEKL. The CDR3 covers 17 residues. The V gene lost 0 bases and the J gene lost 0 bases, with 15 bases spanning the gap. CDR3 amino acids: CASSQDRGRSLSYEQYF. The DNA of the CDR3 is TGCGCCAGCAGCCAAGATCGGGGACGGTCTCTCTCCTACGAGCAGTACTTC.

The chain carries TRBV20-1 and TRBJ1-5; D perhaps matches TRBD1 (5 bases). The CDR3 sequence is 14 residues long. V was cut by 2 bases and J by 2 bases, with 10 bases left in between. Per germline, CDR1 DFQATT and CDR2 SNEGSKA (reference sequence). DNA for the CDR3: TGCAGTGCTAGACCCCGGGGCGGCAATCAGCCCCAGCATTTT. Translation: CSARPRGGNQPQHF.

This sequence joins TRBV25-1 and TRBJ1-1; TRBD1 agrees at 7 bases. Germline loops: CDR1 MGHDK, CDR2 SYGVNS. V was pared by 3 bases and J by 7 bases, with 11 bases of the junction left unmatched. This CDR3 spans 15 amino acids. The CDR3 sequence is CASSDSMGQGVEAFF. The DNA for the CDR3 is TGTGCCAGCAGTGATTCTATGGGGCAGGGGGTTGAAGCTTTCTTT.

There are many counts of this clonotype. The chain couples TRBV20-1 to TRBJ2-2; no reliable D call. V lost 2 bases, J lost 0 bases, and 4 bases lay in between. The CDR3 is 13 amino acids. The germline V gene has CDR1 DFQATT and CDR2 SNEGSKA (reference sequence). The DNA for the CDR3 is TGCAGTGCTAGAACCACGAACACCGGGGAGCTGTTTTTT. It specifies CSARTTNTGELFF.

Sample share makes this clonotype medium-sized. V is TRBV7-9 and J is TRBJ2-3, with D perhaps TRBD2 (5 bases). Germline CDR1 and CDR2: SEHNR and FQNEAQ (reference sequence). With 3 bases removed from V and 2 bases from J, the gap between germline ends came to 9 bases. The CDR3 is 14 amino acids. The CDR3 DNA reads as TGTGCCAGCAGCTTCTCAGCGGTCACAGATACGCAGTATTTT. As protein: CASSFSAVTDTQYF.

CDR3 in amino acids: CAWAGQANTEAFF. DNA of the CDR3: TGTGCCTGGGCTGGACAGGCGAACACTGAAGCTTTCTTT. The chain couples TRBV30 to TRBJ1-1; 7 bases map to TRBD1. The germline gives CDR1 GTSNPN, CDR2 SVGIG (reference sequence). The CDR3 is 13 amino acids. J gave up 1 base and V 5 bases, and 4 bases lay outside the gene matches.

V is TRBV6-1 and J is TRBJ2-3; D remains unclear. The germline V gene encodes CDR1 MNHNS and CDR2 SASEGT. This CDR3 has 11 amino acids. Deletions cut 7 bases from V and 7 bases from J, with 9 bases between. The CDR3 region is CASTDLNTQYF. The CDR3 DNA is TGTGCCAGCACCGACCTCAATACGCAGTATTTT.

This clonotype was seen more than once but under ten times. The chain carries TRBV3-1 and TRBJ2-1; the match to TRBD2 covers 7 bases. Germline values: CDR1 LGHDT, CDR2 YNNKEL (reference sequence). This CDR3 region has 17 residues. V shed 0 bases and J 8 bases; nucleotides not matched to a gene: 13. The CDR3 loop reads CASSQDIGLGSWHEQFF. The CDR3 nucleotides are TGTGCCAGCAGCCAAGATATCGGACTAGGAAGCTGGCATGAGCAGTTCTTC.

In its sample, this clonotype was seen many times. V and J are TRBV21-1 and TRBJ1-2; the D call of TRBD1 is as the table states it, not checked on the DNA. TRBV21-1 is termed a pseudogene. This CDR3 is built from 16 residues. The CDR3 DNA reads TGTGCCAGCCGAACCCGGAGGGGGACGGTAGACTATGGCTACACCTTC. Amino acid sequence: CASRTRRGTVDYGYTF.

This clonotype was counted many times. The chain joins TRBV20-1 to TRBJ1-5, with 7 bases fitting TRBD1. The germline gives CDR1 DFQATT, CDR2 SNEGSKA (reference sequence). Unmatched junction bases numbered 6, after V lost 0 bases and J lost 4 bases. This CDR3 contains 15 residues. The DNA for the CDR3 is TGCAGTGCTAGAGATCCCACAGGGGATAATCAGCCCCAGCATTTT. This codes for CSARDPTGDNQPQHF.

This sequence joins TRBV6-5 and TRBJ2-7; D gene uncertain. From germline, CDR1 is MNHEY and CDR2 SVGAGI. V lost 0 bases and J lost 7, with 16 bases in between. CDR3 size: 15 residues. CDR3 in amino acids: CASSYSASDAREQYF. The DNA of the CDR3 is TGTGCCAGCAGTTACTCCGCCTCCGATGCGAGGGAGCAGTACTTC.

The table lists this clonotype with many counts. The chain is built from TRBV7-2 and TRBJ2-7, with D unclear. CDR3 length equals 12 residues. Deletions cut 1 base from V and 5 bases from J, with 6 bases between. The V gene's germline CDR1 is SGHTA and CDR2 FQGNSA. CDR3 in amino acids: CASSLGANEQYF. CDR3 bases: TGTGCCAGCAGCTTAGGGGCCAACGAGCAGTACTTC. Supplemented by reference TRBV7-2 and TRBJ2-7, the full variable domain reads GAGVSQSPSNKVTEKGKDVELRCDPISGHTALYWYRQSLGQGLEFLIYFQGNSAPDKSGLPSDRFSAERTGGSVSTLTIQRTQQEDSAVYLCASSLGANEQYFGPGTRLTVT.

This clonotype was seen more than once but under ten times. The chain is built from TRBV30 and TRBJ2-2; D might be TRBD1 (6 bases). Germline-derived CDR1 and CDR2 are GTSNPN and SVGIG (reference sequence). The V end was cut by 6 bases, the J end by 2 bases, with 16 bases between. This CDR3 contains 15 residues. The CDR3 loop reads CACFPSGTNTGELFF. As DNA, the CDR3 is TGTGCCTGCTTTCCCTCCGGGACAAACACCGGGGAGCTGTTTTTT.

This clonotype was recorded many times. The chain uses TRBV25-1 and TRBJ1-2; 7 bases line up with TRBD1. Unmatched junction bases numbered 5, after V lost 6 bases and J lost 4 bases. The CDR3 is 13 amino acids. Germline CDR1 MGHDK, CDR2 SYGVNS. The CDR3: CASRLGTAYGYTF. CDR3 coding DNA: TGTGCCAGCAGGCTCGGGACAGCCTATGGCTACACCTTC.

This clonotype was picked up many times. This sequence joins TRBV5-5 and TRBJ2-7, with D unresolved. Per germline, CDR1 SGHKS and CDR2 YYEKEE (reference sequence). The CDR3 has 12 residues. The V end lost 3 bases, the J end lost 11 bases, and 15 bases lay between the germline ends. The CDR3 loop is CASSSLWGTEYF. The DNA for the CDR3 is TGTGCCAGCAGCTCCCTCTGGGGAACAGAGTACTTC.

This clonotype was seen a handful of times. This chain links TRBV28 with TRBJ1-1; no clear D. Germline-derived CDR1 and CDR2 are MDHEN and SYDVKM. The V end lost 3 bases, the J end lost 4 bases, and 12 bases lay between the germline ends. This CDR3 region has 14 residues. CDR3 nucleotide sequence: TGTGCCAGCAGTTTTGGCGTTCTTCCCACTGAAGCTTTCTTT. Encoded protein: CASSFGVLPTEAFF.